The rows below give T cell receptor beta chains drawn from one sample of a study of shared clonotypes between healthy human individuals. Assay used: immunoSEQ multiplex PCR; TCRdb lists only in-frame clones, some missing. The sample shows over 2 million clones, 85% to 95% of them seen only once. The sequencing sample was made of naive CD4+ T cells sorted from blood. These receptors were taken from a young man in good health. The CDR3 runs from the conserved cysteine through the conserved F or W. A D gene is named only where the DNA matches it firmly. Clone size, where shown, is once, few, many, or a class for clones that have expanded.

.	.	TRBV7-9	TRBJ1-5	TGTGCCAGCAGCTTTGGTCGCAGGGGCCGCAATCAGCCCCAGCATTTT	CASSFGRRGRNQPQHF
.	once	TRBV21-1	TRBJ2-7	TGTGCCAGCAGCATGGTATTCCGGGCCACCTGCTGCGAGCAGTACTTC	CASSMVFRATCCEQYF
TRBD1	.	TRBV11-2	TRBJ2-3	TGTGCCAGCAGCTTAAGGGGGCAGGGGGATACGCAGTATTTT	CASSLRGQGDTQYF
.	.	TRBV7-4	TRBJ1-5	TGTGCCAGCAGCGTTTCCCCGTCCGGGACATTATGCCCATGGGTAGGCAATCAGCCCCAGCATTTT	CASSVSPSGTLCPWVGNQPQHF
.	.	TRBV6-6	TRBJ1-4	TGTGCCAGCAGACCCTTTGGAGCAGCAAGGGAAAAACTGTTTTTT	CASRPFGAAREKLFF
TRBD1	.	TRBV30	TRBJ1-5	TGTGCCTGGAGGGGACAGGGGAACGGTCAGCCCCAGCATTTT	CAWRGQGNGQPQHF
TRBD2	.	TRBV4-3	TRBJ2-3	TGCGCCAGCAGCCAAGGGGGCGGGAGAGCTGATACGCAGTATTTT	CASSQGGGRADTQYF
TRBD2	once	TRBV6-6	TRBJ2-1	TGTGCCAGCAGTTACTTAGCGGGAGCAATGGGGAATGAGCAGTTCTTC	CASSYLAGAMGNEQFF
TRBD1	.	TRBV2	TRBJ1-5	TGTGCCAGCAGTTATCGGACAGGGGGAGATCAGCCCCAGCATTTT	CASSYRTGGDQPQHF
TRBD1	.	TRBV10-3	TRBJ1-2	TGTGCCATCAGTGGGGACAGTAGGATACATGGCTACACCTTC	CAISGDSRIHGYTF
.	.	TRBV2	TRBJ2-5	TGTGCCAGCAGTAGACCCCTGAGAGAGACCCAGTACTTC	CASSRPLRETQYF
.	.	TRBV25-1	TRBJ1-5	TGTGCCAGCAGTTCACCCGGGACACGGAGCAATCAGCCCCAGCATTTT	CASSSPGTRSNQPQHF
TRBD1	.	TRBV5-6	TRBJ1-5	TGTGCCAGCAGTTTCGACAGGGGGAATCAGCCCCAGCATTTT	CASSFDRGNQPQHF
.	once	TRBV6-1	TRBJ2-7	TGTGCCAGCAAGTCCGGCGGGTCCTACGAGCAGTACTTC	CASKSGGSYEQYF
TRBD2	.	TRBV4-3	TRBJ2-1	TGCGCCAGCAGCCAAGTTTTCAGCGGGAGTGGAAATGAGCAGTTCTTC	CASSQVFSGSGNEQFF
TRBD2	once	TRBV2	TRBJ2-1	TGTGCCAGCAGTCCGCTTCGACTAGCGGGAGGGCCCCATGAGCAGTTCTTC	CASSPLRLAGGPHEQFF